This T cell receptor (beta chain) was sequenced in a study of Ad26.COV2.S vaccination and SARS-CoV-2 variants. Study results and limitations: Whether participants received vaccine or placebo, their non-spike TCR breadth was similar.

With regard to this clone: What it recognizes is unknown.

Measured with immunoSEQ multiplex PCR; TCRdb has only the in-frame clones, and not every one. The table includes over 400,000 clones, 89% detected once. The CDR3 consists of 12 residues. V dropped 4 bases and J dropped 7 bases, with 7 bases sitting between them. The germline gives CDR1 SNHLY, CDR2 FYNNEI. Treatment described: over 15 received Ad26.COV2.S at low or high dose, single or two shots; a few received placebo; per-sample allocation not given. Day 63 after the first injection of vaccine or placebo was the sampling time. The rearrangement links TRBV2 to TRBJ2-2; D gene uncertain. This clonotype was obtained from a person aged 18-65 years who received the Ad26.COV2.S COVID-19 vaccine or a placebo. The source was peripheral blood, collected in a trial of Ad26.COV2.S vaccine versus placebo. CDR3 sequence (DNA): TGTGCCAGCAGTGTAGAAGTCGGGGAGCTGTTTTTT. This codes for CASSVEVGELFF.